This T cell receptor (beta chain) was observed in a study of regulatory T cells in long-lasting Graves disease (dated by TCRdb to 2020 to 2023). Describing the broader study: Patients with newly diagnosed Graves' disease had been on antithyroid drugs for under 3 months. Persistent Graves' disease patients were compared with newly diagnosed Graves' disease patients by peripheral blood TCR sequencing and RNA sequencing. A total of 35 or so samples were covered by TCR sequencing, comprising approximately 13 persistent and about 20 newly diagnosed Graves' disease patients. The study was conducted in China and was registered as a clinical trial.

On the study overall, not on this receptor specifically: Compared with newly diagnosed patients, persistent Graves' disease patients had lower TCR Shannon entropy and fewer highly expanded clones, which suggests clonal expansion. Because the primary lesion, thyroid tissue, could not be accessed, the study looked at peripheral blood alone. More public clonotypes were shared among persistent patients (more than 2,500) than among newly diagnosed patients (roughly 960). Preferential use of TRBV28, TRBJ1-2 and TRBJ2-5 was observed in persistent disease, whereas TRBV20-1 and TRBJ2-1 were favored in newly diagnosed disease. As a limitation, the authors acknowledged that the small sample size may reduce accuracy. Sequencing and analysis were limited to the TCR beta chain.

The time point label of this sample denotes: newly diagnosed GD, antithyroid drugs for less than 3 months. For both TCR sequencing and RNA sequencing, RNA was extracted from PBMCs in TRIzol. Graves' disease was diagnosed according to American Thyroid Association guidelines. Patients for the study were recruited at an endocrinology department in Xi'an, China. Each patient gave roughly 8.4 milliliters of peripheral blood, collected in an EDTA anticoagulant tube. Ficoll Paque Plus density gradient separation was used to isolate PBMCs, and no further T cell sorting was done. An Agilent 2100 Bioanalyzer and agarose gel were used to check RNA quality, while a NanoDrop 2000 measured RNA concentration. The CDR3 measures 15 amino acids from cysteine to phenylalanine. Only the CDR3 portion is preserved as DNA: 45 bases, with reading frame beginning at the first base. V lost 0 bases and J lost 3 bases; the stretch between them is 13 bases long. Per the germline V gene (reference sequence), GTSNPN is the CDR1 and SVGIG is the CDR2.

Library creation used multiplex PCR. The reads were generated on an Illumina HiSeq 4000. CDR3 regions were amplified by Arm-PCR with iRepertoire HTBI primers to construct TCR beta libraries. PCR products were gel purified before sequencing. Per the authors' processing: A total of around 59 TRBV and some 15 TRBJ segments were identified across samples and were used for gene usage analysis of CDR3 amino acid clonotypes. Filtered high-quality paired reads were merged into contigs using COPE and FqMerger. BLAST was used to align contigs to IMGT TRBV, TRBD and TRBJ reference genes, with CDR3 defined following IMGT. Any clonotype with a frequency above 0.1% was counted as a highly expanded clone. Repertoire diversity was measured by Shannon entropy, and V-J evenness by the Gini coefficient. Public clonotypes were defined as clonotypes shared by more than one individual. TCRdb reworked the public reads: Q25 trimming with fastp, MiXCR clone assembly, productive beta chains retained. CDR3 protein duplicates are merged, each entry listing the most common genes and DNA. TCRdb, not the authors, supplied the V and J calls. Across this sample there are 350,000 to 450,000 distinct CDR3 sequences, with 12% seen only once. The top ten clonotypes cover around 18% of the sample.

The table lists this clonotype with many counts. Its antigen specificity is not known. It has no much larger one-base neighbor in the sample; base qualities were not kept. The data also belong to a second study, concerning T cells in Graves' hyperthyroidism and ophthalmopathy. As that second study puts it: Stable Graves' hyperthyroidism was defined as the absence of progression to ophthalmopathy over 18 months of follow-up. Hyperthyroidism patients were aged 18 to 65 years and newly diagnosed, with disease duration of less than 2 months. Any patient with an uncontrolled infection, another autoimmune disease, pregnancy or lactation was excluded. Diagnoses were established on the basis of clinical symptoms, serum thyroxine and TRAb, thyroid ultrasound, and orbital computed tomography. A first-round RT-PCR of the TCR CDR3 used the HTBI primer set with the Qiagen OneStep RT-PCR kit. Most expanded thyroid clonotypes (frequency above 0.001) were also detected in blood, a finding suggesting that blood repertoires may reflect thyroid immune responses. Ophthalmopathy was separated from stable hyperthyroidism by a 13 V-J signature model, with 85% to 90% sensitivity and roughly 84% specificity obtained in cross-validation and 80%/75% obtained in testing. During validation, the model predicted progression to ophthalmopathy a median of around 7 months ahead of onset, with around 65% sensitivity and 72.22% specificity. TCR V-J signatures able to tell the groups apart were searched for in a discovery cohort of 90 to 100 patients, of whom fewer than 45 had Graves' ophthalmopathy and about 60 had stable Graves' hyperthyroidism. Prospective prediction of ophthalmopathy was tested in an independent validation cohort consisting of under 20 hyperthyroidism patients and over 15 patients who later progressed to ophthalmopathy. The 90 or so discovery patients were randomly split 7:3 into training and test sets. Thyroid tissue and blood T-cell repertoires from more than 5 Graves' hyperthyroidism patients were also compared in the study. Following sampling, methimazole starting at 30 mg daily was given to hyperthyroidism patients, and high-dose intravenous methylprednisolone was given to ophthalmopathy patients. Libraries were constructed in a second round of multiplex PCR, after which size selection and purification were performed. Libraries were sequenced paired-end with 100 bp reads on an Illumina HiSeq2000. SOAPnuke was used to process the raw data, with reads discarded if the reads contained adapters or uncalled bases, had a mean Phred below 15, or lacked an exact constant-primer or identifier match. High-quality paired reads were merged with COPE v1.2.5, and unique nucleotide sequences were defined as clonotypes. MiTCR v1.1 was used to align the clonotypes against IMGT TRBV, TRBD and TRBJ reference segments. The analysis included only V-J combinations with a frequency above 0.0001, which together covered around 99% of the repertoires. The TCS score was defined as F50 (clonal expansion) divided by E x V (chaos), with BLOSUM62-based TCRdist calculated between CDR3 peptides within each V-J. Welch's t-statistics and random forest reduced around 510 V-J features to 13, which were used in a naive Bayes classifier (R e1071). Sample size was not statistically predetermined, and investigators were not blinded to group allocation. TCR Vbeta CDR3 sequencing of roughly 140 peripheral blood samples (around 45 ophthalmopathy, roughly 74 hyperthyroidism and approximately 17 progressor patients) is reported in the paper.

Sequences were derived from peripheral blood mononuclear cells (PBMCs), sampled at new diagnosis, from a patient treated with antithyroid drugs. The rearranged chain carries TRBV30 and TRBJ2-3; the D segment could be TRBD1, given 7 matching bases. This clonotype originated in a woman under 30 with Graves disease. Donor details come from another sample of the same person, matched by shared clones. The nucleotide sequence reads as follows: TGTGCCTGGAGTGTACCGGCAGGGGGGACAGATACGCAGTATTTT. This gives the protein CAWSVPAGGTDTQYF. Reference TRBV30 and TRBJ2-3 genes cover what lies past the CDR3, so the full variable domain is SQTIHQWPATLVQPVGSPLSLECTVEGTSNPNLYWYRQAAGRGLQLLFYSVGIGQISSEVPQNLSASRPQDRQFILSSKKLLLSDSGFYLCAWSVPAGGTDTQYFGPGTRLTVL.